This T cell receptor (beta chain) was found in a study of blood T cells in healthy people across ages. Study results and limitations: The study could not conclusively compare naive and antigen-experienced cells, given its unsorted PBMCs.

This clonotype was detected many times. Its target is unknown. For the second PCR, which ran for about 6 to 11 cycles, a sample-barcoded 5' primer and a J-beta primer mix were used. Using its own MiXCR run on the 5' RACE reads, TCRdb lists one record per CDR3 protein. The sample lists approximately 810,000 distinct CDR3 sequences, 25% to 30% occurring once. With 5 bases removed from V and 4 bases from J, the gap between germline ends came to 11 bases. This CDR3 region has 13 residues. Germline CDR1 and CDR2: SGHVS and FQNEAQ. The sequenced material came from blood. This receptor was obtained from a woman aged 80 or older in good health. The V call is TRBV7-8, the J call TRBJ2-5; perhaps D is TRBD1 or TRBD2 (5 bases each). The chain's CDR3 is CASSPPGGETQYF. CDR3 coding DNA: TGTGCCAGCAGCCCACCTGGGGGAGAGACCCAGTACTTC.